This TCR beta chain was found in a study of CD8+ T cells in alopecia areata. In regard to this clone: Germline and genes here are mouse. The read ends 4 residues shy of where the CDR3 ends; the end is completed using the germline J gene.

Isolated RNA was reverse transcribed into cDNA used as the sequencing template. The table came from immunoSEQ multiplex PCR; TCRdb's copy has only in-frame clones and leaves some out. The specimen has more than 90,000 clones, none found just once. Deletions cut 3 bases from V and 2 bases from J, with 11 bases between. This CDR3 contains 15 residues. Germline CDR1 is NSQYPW and CDR2 is LRSPGD (reference sequence). The rearrangement uses TRBV1 and TRBJ2-1; a possible D gene is TRBD1 (6 bases). The clonotype originates from a C3H/HeJ mouse with alopecia areata. The strain is characterized by the MHC haplotype H2-k. The material sequenced was lesional skin. CDR3 sequence: CTCSAQGKDYAEQFF. CDR3 bases read: TGCACCTGCAGTGCTCAGGGGAAGGACTATGCT.